A selection of T cell receptor beta chains follows, all from one sample in a study of CD8 T cells in ankylosing spondylitis. One entry per CDR3 protein results from TCRdb running MiXCR on the 5' RACE reads. The table shows over 700,000 distinct CDR3 sequences, with roughly 19% occurring only once. The sample was blood, either unsorted or a sorted T cell fraction (not recorded which). The receptor set was obtained from a male donor with ankylosing spondylitis. Each CDR3 is given with its conserved first and last residue. Each record gives: D gene, clone size, V gene, J gene, CDR3 protein, CDR3 DNA. The D gene is left open where the match is weak. Clone size is stated in some rows and not others, as once, few, many or a class when expanded.

D: -
size: -
V: TRBV29-1
J: TRBJ2-2
CDR3: CSVSANTGELFF
DNA: TGCAGCGTTTCAGCGAACACCGGGGAGCTGTTTTTT

D: -
size: -
V: TRBV4-1
J: TRBJ1-1
CDR3: CASSQDRDVSFF
DNA: TGCGCCAGCAGCCAAGACAGGGACGTGTCTTTCTTT

D: TRBD1
size: few
V: TRBV2
J: TRBJ1-2
CDR3: CASALGQEANYGYTF
DNA: TGTGCCAGCGCACTCGGACAGGAAGCTAACTATGGCTACACCTTC

D: TRBD2
size: few
V: TRBV24-1
J: TRBJ2-3
CDR3: CATSDLSGESTDTQYF
DNA: TGTGCCACCAGTGACCTTAGCGGGGAAAGCACAGATACGCAGTATTTT

D: -
size: -
V: TRBV6-2/TRBV6-3
J: TRBJ2-1
CDR3: CASSYYVGSYNEQFF
DNA: TGTGCCAGCAGTTACTACGTAGGTTCCTACAATGAGCAGTTCTTC

D: -
size: few
V: TRBV20-1
J: TRBJ2-5
CDR3: CSARDITGRGMETQYF
DNA: TGCAGTGCTAGAGATATCACAGGAAGGGGTATGGAGACCCAGTACTTC

D: TRBD1
size: few
V: TRBV29-1
J: TRBJ1-1
CDR3: CSVVRGPSTEAFF
DNA: TGCAGCGTTGTGAGGGGGCCGAGCACTGAAGCTTTCTTT

D: TRBD1
size: -
V: TRBV4-1
J: TRBJ2-2
CDR3: CASSQHQPGQTNTGELFF
DNA: TGCGCCAGCAGCCAACACCAGCCGGGACAGACGAACACCGGGGAGCTGTTTTTT

D: TRBD1
size: -
V: TRBV4-2
J: TRBJ2-1
CDR3: CASSTPGQSYNEQFF
DNA: TGTGCCAGCTCTACCCCGGGACAGTCTTACAATGAGCAGTTCTTC

D: TRBD1
size: -
V: TRBV11-2
J: TRBJ2-1
CDR3: CASSPRARQGGFYNEQFF
DNA: TGTGCCAGCAGCCCCCGGGCGCGACAGGGGGGGTTTTACAATGAGCAGTTCTTC

D: TRBD1
size: few
V: TRBV5-6
J: TRBJ2-1
CDR3: CASSSVQGTYNEQFF
DNA: TGTGCCAGCAGCAGTGTACAGGGGACCTACAATGAGCAGTTCTTC

D: -
size: -
V: TRBV10-3
J: TRBJ1-1
CDR3: CAITDQGWTEAFF
DNA: TGTGCCATCACGGACCAGGGGTGGACTGAAGCTTTCTTT

D: -
size: many
V: TRBV6-1
J: TRBJ2-7
CDR3: CASSPPNYYEQYF
DNA: TGTGCCAGCAGTCCCCCCAATTACTACGAGCAGTACTTC

D: -
size: -
V: TRBV12-3/TRBV12-4
J: TRBJ1-5
CDR3: CASRPGANQPQHF
DNA: TGTGCCAGCAGACCCGGGGCGAATCAGCCCCAGCATTTT

D: -
size: few
V: TRBV12-3/TRBV12-4
J: TRBJ2-3
CDR3: CASSRNTGSTDTQYF
DNA: TGTGCCAGCAGTAGAAATACAGGGAGCACAGATACGCAGTATTTT

D: -
size: -
V: TRBV28
J: TRBJ1-2
CDR3: CASSLSNIYYGYTF
DNA: TGTGCCAGCAGTTTATCAAACATTTACTATGGCTACACCTTC

D: TRBD1
size: -
V: TRBV29-1
J: TRBJ1-2
CDR3: CSVPGQGDYGYTF
DNA: TGCAGCGTCCCGGGACAGGGAGACTATGGCTACACCTTC

D: TRBD2
size: -
V: TRBV5-6
J: TRBJ2-7
CDR3: CASSLIPGGGYVYEQYF
DNA: TGTGCCAGCAGCTTGATACCCGGCGGGGGGTATGTCTACGAGCAGTACTTC

D: -
size: -
V: TRBV12-3/TRBV12-4
J: TRBJ2-7
CDR3: CASSKGGPYEQYF
DNA: TGTGCCAGCTCCAAGGGGGGCCCCTACGAGCAGTACTTC

D: -
size: -
V: TRBV20-1
J: TRBJ2-7
CDR3: CSAILARPYEQYF
DNA: TGCAGTGCTATCCTAGCGAGGCCCTACGAGCAGTACTTC

D: -
size: few
V: TRBV28
J: TRBJ1-1
CDR3: CASSPAIGAEAFF
DNA: TGTGCCAGCAGCCCAGCCATAGGGGCTGAAGCTTTCTTT